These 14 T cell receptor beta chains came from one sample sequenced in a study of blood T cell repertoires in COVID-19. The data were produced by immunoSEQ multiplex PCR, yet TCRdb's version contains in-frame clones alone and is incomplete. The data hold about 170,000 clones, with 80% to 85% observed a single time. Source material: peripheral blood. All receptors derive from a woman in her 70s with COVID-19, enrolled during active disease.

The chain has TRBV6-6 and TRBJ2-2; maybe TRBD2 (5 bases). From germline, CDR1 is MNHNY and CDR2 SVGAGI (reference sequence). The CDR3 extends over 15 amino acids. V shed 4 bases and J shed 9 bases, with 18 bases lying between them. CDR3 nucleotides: TGTGCCAGCAGTTCACCTGGACTTTCCCGCCGGGAGCTGTTTTTT. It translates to CASSSPGLSRRELFF.

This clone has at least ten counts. The CDR3, as DNA: TGTGCCAGCAGGATAACAGGGGGAACCTACAATGAGCAGTTCTTC. Its protein is CASRITGGTYNEQFF. The V and J genes are TRBV2 and TRBJ2-1; 8 nucleotides align to TRBD1. Germline V CDR1 and CDR2: SNHLY, FYNNEI. With V trimmed by 6 bases and J by 2 bases, 6 bases remained unmatched. This CDR3 is built from 15 residues.

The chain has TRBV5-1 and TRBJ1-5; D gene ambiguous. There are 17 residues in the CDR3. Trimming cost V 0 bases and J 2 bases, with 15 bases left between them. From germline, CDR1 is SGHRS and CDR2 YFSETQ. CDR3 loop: CASSLGAVRHGNQPQHF. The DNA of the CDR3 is TGCGCCAGCAGCTTGGGGGCAGTTCGTCATGGCAATCAGCCCCAGCATTTT.

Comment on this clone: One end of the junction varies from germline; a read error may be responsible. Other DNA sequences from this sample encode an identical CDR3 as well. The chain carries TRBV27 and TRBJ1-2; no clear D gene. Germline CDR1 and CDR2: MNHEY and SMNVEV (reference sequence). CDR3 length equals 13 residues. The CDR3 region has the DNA TGTGCCAGCAGTCTTTCCGCGAACTATGGTTACACCTTC. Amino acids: CASSLSANYGYTF.

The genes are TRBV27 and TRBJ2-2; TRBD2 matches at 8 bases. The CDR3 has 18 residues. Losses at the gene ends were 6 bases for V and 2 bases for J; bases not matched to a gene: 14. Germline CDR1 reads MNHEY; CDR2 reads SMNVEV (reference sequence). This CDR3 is CASSPERGRFFNTGELFF. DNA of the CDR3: TGTGCCAGCAGCCCGGAGCGGGGGCGTTTTTTTAACACCGGGGAGCTGTTTTTT.

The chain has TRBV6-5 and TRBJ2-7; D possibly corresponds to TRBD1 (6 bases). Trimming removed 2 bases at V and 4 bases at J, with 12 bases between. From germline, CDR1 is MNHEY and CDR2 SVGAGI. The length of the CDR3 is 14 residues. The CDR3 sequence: CASSYTGSGYEQYF. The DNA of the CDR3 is TGTGCCAGCAGTTACACAGGGAGTGGATACGAGCAGTACTTC.

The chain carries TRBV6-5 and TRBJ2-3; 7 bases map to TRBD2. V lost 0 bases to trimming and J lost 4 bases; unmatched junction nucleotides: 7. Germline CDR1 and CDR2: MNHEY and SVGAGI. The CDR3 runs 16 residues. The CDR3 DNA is TGTGCCAGCAGTTACTCAGGGCCGGGGGGATCAGATACGCAGTATTTT. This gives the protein CASSYSGPGGSDTQYF.

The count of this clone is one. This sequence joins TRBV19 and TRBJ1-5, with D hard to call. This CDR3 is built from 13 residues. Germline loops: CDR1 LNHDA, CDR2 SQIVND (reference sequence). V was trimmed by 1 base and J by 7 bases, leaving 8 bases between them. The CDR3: CASSIAHQQPQHF. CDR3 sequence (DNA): TGTGCCAGTAGTATAGCCCATCAACAGCCCCAGCATTTT.

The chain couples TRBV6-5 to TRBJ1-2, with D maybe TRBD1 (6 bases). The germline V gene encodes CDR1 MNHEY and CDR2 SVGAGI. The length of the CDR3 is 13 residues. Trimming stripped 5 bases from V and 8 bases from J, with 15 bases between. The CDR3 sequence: CASSIGTRGGYTF. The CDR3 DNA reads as TGTGCCAGCAGTATCGGGACACGGGGAGGCTACACCTTC.

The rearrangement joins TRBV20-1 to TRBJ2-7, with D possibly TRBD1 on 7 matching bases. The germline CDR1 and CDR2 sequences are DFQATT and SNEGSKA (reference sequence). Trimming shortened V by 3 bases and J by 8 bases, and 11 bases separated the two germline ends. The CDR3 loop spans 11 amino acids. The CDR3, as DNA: TGCAGTGCTAGGACAGGGAGGAAGCAGTACGTC. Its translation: CSARTGRKQYV.

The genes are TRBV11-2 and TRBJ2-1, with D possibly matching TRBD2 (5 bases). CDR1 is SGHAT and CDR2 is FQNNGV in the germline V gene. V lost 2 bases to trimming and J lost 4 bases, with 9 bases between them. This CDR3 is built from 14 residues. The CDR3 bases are TGTGCCAGCAGCTTATCGGGATTGTACAATGAGCAGTTCTTC. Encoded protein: CASSLSGLYNEQFF.

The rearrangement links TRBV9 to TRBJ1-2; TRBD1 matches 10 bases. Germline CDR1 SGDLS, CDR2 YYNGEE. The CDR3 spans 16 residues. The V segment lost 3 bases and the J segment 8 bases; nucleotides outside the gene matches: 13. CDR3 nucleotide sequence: TGTGCCAGCAGCGCTGGGACAGGGGATGGATTGGGAGGCTACACCTTC. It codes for CASSAGTGDGLGGYTF. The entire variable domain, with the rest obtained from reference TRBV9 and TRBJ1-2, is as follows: DSGVTQTPKHLITATGQRVTLRCSPRSGDLSVYWYQQSLDQGLQFLIQYYNGEERAKGNILERFSAQQFPDLHSELNLSSLELGDSALYFCASSAGTGDGLGGYTFGSGTRLTVV.

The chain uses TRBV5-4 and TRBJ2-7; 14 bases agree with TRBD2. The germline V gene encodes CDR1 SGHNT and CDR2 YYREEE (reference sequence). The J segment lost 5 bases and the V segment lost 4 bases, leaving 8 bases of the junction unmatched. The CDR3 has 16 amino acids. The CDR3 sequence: CASSPGTSGRGDEQYF. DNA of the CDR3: TGTGCCAGCAGCCCCGGGACTAGCGGGAGAGGTGACGAGCAGTACTTC.

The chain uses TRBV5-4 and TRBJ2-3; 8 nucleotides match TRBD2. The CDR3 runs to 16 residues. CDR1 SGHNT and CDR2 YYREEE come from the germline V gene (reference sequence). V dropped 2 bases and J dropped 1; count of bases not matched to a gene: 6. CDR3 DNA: TGTGCCAGCAGCTTTCGAGCGGGGGCCCGCACAGATACGCAGTATTTT. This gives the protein CASSFRAGARTDTQYF.